This T cell receptor beta chain was profiled in a study of T-cell reconstitution after alpha-beta-depleted transplantation in children. This clonotype occurred a few times. Preparation of the TCRbeta library used unique molecular identifiers. TCRdb independently ran MiXCR on the PCR reads; one entry per CDR3 protein. Found here are just under 550,000 distinct CDR3 sequences, approximately 16% of them singletons; the top ten hold around 3.3%. The germline gives CDR1 SGHNT, CDR2 YYREEE (reference sequence). This CDR3 is built from 13 residues. Trimming cost V 4 bases and J 5 bases, with 9 bases left between them.

The specimen was PBMCs from the stem cell graft donor, collected from the stem cell graft. The V and J genes are TRBV5-4 and TRBJ2-2; D perhaps matches TRBD1 (6 bases). This clonotype was sampled from a human donor who donated a stem cell graft to a child with acute lymphoblastic leukemia. The DNA of the CDR3 is TGTGCCAGCAGCGGGGACATAACCGGGGAGCTGTTTTTT. This codes for CASSGDITGELFF.